The 16 T cell receptor beta chains given below trace back to one sample, sequenced in a study of cytomegalovirus exposure and HLA in healthy donors. The PCR used 60 Vbeta and 13 Jbeta primers. Clones were sequenced by immunoSEQ multiplex PCR, and TCRdb holds only the in-frame ones, with some missing. This table holds about 160,000 clones, roughly 84% found once. Sequencing input: PBMCs. The source is a boy aged 2 to 10 in good health and CMV-seronegative.

V usage is TRBV5-8 and J usage is TRBJ1-5, with D hard to call. The germline V and J ends were trimmed by 4 bases and 8 bases, with 10 bases remaining between them. Germline-derived CDR1 and CDR2 are SGHTS and YDEGEE. The CDR3 spans 12 residues. The CDR3 nucleotides read TGTGCCAGCAGCCTCTTAGAGAAGCCCCAGCATTTT. Translated, it gives CASSLLEKPQHF.

This clone has a handful of counts. The rearrangement joins TRBV6-1 to TRBJ1-2, with 7 bases that match TRBD1. The junction had 0 bases not matched to a gene; V was cut back by 4 bases and J by 4 bases. The germline gives CDR1 MNHNS, CDR2 SASEGT. There are 12 residues in the CDR3. The CDR3 region is CASSGQGYGYTF. The CDR3 region has the DNA TGTGCCAGCAGTGGACAGGGCTATGGCTACACCTTC.

V and J are TRBV2 and TRBJ1-2; 10 nucleotides agree with TRBD1. The V gene end was trimmed by 6 bases and the J gene end by 4 bases; junction bases not matched to a gene: 8. CDR1 SNHLY and CDR2 FYNNEI come from the germline V gene. CDR3 length: 15 residues. The CDR3 spells CASRKDRGIGYGYTF. As DNA, the CDR3 is TGTGCCAGCAGAAAGGACAGGGGGATTGGCTATGGCTACACCTTC.

The chain carries TRBV30 and TRBJ2-1; 9 bases agree with TRBD1. Germline-derived CDR1 and CDR2 are GTSNPN and SVGIG (reference sequence). This CDR3 spans 14 amino acids. The junction had 4 bases not matched to a gene; V was cut back by 2 bases and J by 5 bases. This chain's CDR3 is CAWSWGQGDNEQFF. DNA of the CDR3: TGTGCCTGGAGTTGGGGACAGGGCGACAATGAGCAGTTCTTC.

As DNA, the CDR3 is TGTGCCAGCAGTTTGATAGGACAGATAGATCAGCCCCAGCATTTT. As protein: CASSLIGQIDQPQHF. V is TRBV27 and J is TRBJ1-5, with TRBD1 as a possible D gene (6 bases). There are 15 residues in the CDR3. The germline CDR1 and CDR2 sequences are MNHEY and SMNVEV (reference sequence). V was clipped by 3 bases and J by 5 bases, with 14 bases between them.

The CDR3 DNA is TGTGCCAGCAGCGCATCCGGGACTATGAAAGAGACCCAGTACTTC. Its translation is CASSASGTMKETQYF. This chain uses TRBV9 with TRBJ2-5; 7 bases map to TRBD2. The V gene end was trimmed by 3 bases and the J gene end by 3 bases; junction bases not matched to a gene: 8. In germline, CDR1 is SGDLS, CDR2 YYNGEE. The CDR3 contains 15 residues.

The chain carries TRBV9 and TRBJ2-3, with 10 bases aligning to TRBD2. The CDR3 contains 18 residues. Germline assignment: CDR1 SGDLS and CDR2 YYNGEE. J was trimmed by 3 bases and V by 0 bases; bases with no gene match: 10. The CDR3 region is CASSVEGLASGSTDTQYF. DNA of the CDR3: TGTGCCAGCAGCGTAGAGGGCCTGGCTAGCGGGAGTACAGATACGCAGTATTTT.

A note on this clone: The junction and the germline gene differ at one end; a read error may be behind it. The chain employs TRBV27 and TRBJ2-7, with a possible D match to TRBD2 (6 bases). The germline V gene encodes CDR1 MNHEY and CDR2 SMNVEV (reference sequence). The CDR3 has 12 residues. The CDR3 region has the DNA TGTGCCACCTCCTGGCAGGAGGGAGGTACAGACTTC. This gives the protein CATSWQEGGTDF.

The V call is TRBV19, the J call TRBJ2-5; 8 bases fit TRBD2. Trimming at V came to 7 bases and at J to 2 bases, leaving 12 bases not matched to a gene. CDR1 is LNHDA and CDR2 is SQIVND in the germline V gene (reference sequence). This CDR3 has 16 residues. The CDR3 region has the DNA TGTGCCAGTAAGGGCCCGGCGGGAGGAGGGCAAGAGACCCAGTACTTC. Amino acids: CASKGPAGGGQETQYF.

The chain links TRBV4-2 to TRBJ2-5; 12 nucleotides line up with TRBD1. CDR1 LGHNA and CDR2 YNFKEQ come from the germline V gene. This CDR3 region has 15 residues. Unmatched junction bases numbered 7, after V lost 6 bases and J lost 5 bases. In nucleotides, the CDR3 is TGTGCCAGCAGGGGGACAGGGGGCGATTGGGAGACCCAGTACTTC. This sequence encodes CASRGTGGDWETQYF.

The chain carries TRBV7-9 and TRBJ1-5, with a weak D call TRBD1 (5 bases). V shed 5 bases and J shed 5 bases, with 16 bases lying between them. CDR1 is SEHNR and CDR2 is FQNEAQ in the germline V gene (reference sequence). This CDR3 has 15 amino acids. The CDR3 region has the DNA TGTGCCAGCAGCCTATCAGGGTCTGGGTATCAGCCCCAGCATTTT. It translates to CASSLSGSGYQPQHF.

This chain connects TRBV21-1 to TRBJ2-4; TRBD2, the table's D call, lacks a check against the DNA. TRBV21-1 is tagged as a pseudogene. This CDR3 has 13 amino acids. The CDR3 nucleotides are TGTGCCAGCAGCAAACTAGCGGGAGACATTCAGTACTTC. This translates into CASSKLAGDIQYF.

In its sample, this clone was seen a few times. The V and J genes are TRBV30 and TRBJ1-5; D ambiguous. Trimming cost V 2 bases and J 3 bases, with 8 bases left between them. In germline, CDR1 is GTSNPN, CDR2 SVGIG (reference sequence). The CDR3 is 13 amino acids. CDR3 in DNA: TGTGCCTGGAGTTCAAGCCCCAATCAGCCCCAGCATTTT. Translating it yields CAWSSSPNQPQHF.

As to this clone: This sample also contains other DNA sequences that code for the same CDR3. J is TRBJ1-1 and V is TRBV7-9; TRBD1 agrees at 7 bases. CDR1 SEHNR and CDR2 FQNEAQ come from the germline V gene (reference sequence). The V gene end was trimmed by 2 bases and the J gene end by 3 bases; junction bases not matched to a gene: 3. The CDR3 is 14 amino acids. Written as DNA, the CDR3 is TGTGCCAGCAGCTTAAGGCAGGGGGACACTGAAGCTTTCTTT. Translating gives CASSLRQGDTEAFF.

This clone was detected once. J is TRBJ2-7 and V is TRBV5-1, with 13 bases that match TRBD2. Unmatched junction bases numbered 6, after V lost 3 bases and J lost 6 bases. This CDR3 comprises 15 residues. The germline V gene has CDR1 SGHRS and CDR2 YFSETQ. The CDR3 here is CASSSGTSGIAEQYF. The CDR3 DNA is TGCGCCAGCAGCTCTGGGACTAGCGGGATAGCCGAGCAGTACTTC.

This sequence joins TRBV25-1 and TRBJ2-7, with 7 bases that match TRBD2. CDR1 is MGHDK, CDR2 SYGVNS, per germline. This CDR3 comprises 18 residues. Trimming cost V 0 bases and J 7 bases; bases outside gene matches: 18. The CDR3 DNA reads TGTGCCAGCAGTGAATATGAACCCACCGGCCCGGGGGGAAATGAGCAGTACTTC. Translation: CASSEYEPTGPGGNEQYF.